The clone carrying this T cell receptor beta chain was seen more than once but under ten times. This sample was included in a study of T-cell memory formation after mild COVID-19. CDR3 length equals 21 residues. Amplification by 5'RACE using constant-segment primers produced TCR alpha and TCR beta cDNA libraries that carried sample barcodes and UMIs. TCRdb called the 5' RACE reads again in MiXCR, with one record for every CDR3 protein. The table records 250,000 to 300,000 distinct CDR3 sequences, roughly 15% of them present only once. The sample comprised PBMCs or a T cell subset sorted from them (not recorded which). V and J are TRBV21-1 and TRBJ2-6; the DNA was not compared with TRBD2, the D call given in the table. TRBV21-1 is a documented pseudogene. The sequence came from a man aged 18 to 30 who had mild COVID-19 (a few samples of this study predate the infection). Cell type and time point are not known. CDR3 nucleotides: TGTGCCAGCAGCAATTGCGGGGGGGAGGGCGACGCCTTCGCTGGGGCCAACGTCCTGACTTTC. Amino acid sequence: CASSNCGGEGDAFAGANVLTF.